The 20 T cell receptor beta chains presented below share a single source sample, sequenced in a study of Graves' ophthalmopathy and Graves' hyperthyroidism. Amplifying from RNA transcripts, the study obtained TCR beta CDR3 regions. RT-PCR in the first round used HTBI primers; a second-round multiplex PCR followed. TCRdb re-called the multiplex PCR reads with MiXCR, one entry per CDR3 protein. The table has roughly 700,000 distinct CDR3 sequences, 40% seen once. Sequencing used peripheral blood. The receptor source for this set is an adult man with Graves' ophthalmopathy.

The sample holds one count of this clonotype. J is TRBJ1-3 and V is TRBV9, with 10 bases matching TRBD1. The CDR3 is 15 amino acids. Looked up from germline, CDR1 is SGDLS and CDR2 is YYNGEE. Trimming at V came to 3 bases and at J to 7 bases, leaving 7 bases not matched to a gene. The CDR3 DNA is TGTGCCAGCAGCGCAGAAGGGACAGGGGAGAACACCATATATTTT. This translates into CASSAEGTGENTIYF. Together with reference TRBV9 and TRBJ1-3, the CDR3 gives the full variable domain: DSGVTQTPKHLITATGQRVTLRCSPRSGDLSVYWYQQSLDQGLQFLIQYYNGEERAKGNILERFSAQQFPDLHSELNLSSLELGDSALYFCASSAEGTGENTIYFGEGSWLTVV.

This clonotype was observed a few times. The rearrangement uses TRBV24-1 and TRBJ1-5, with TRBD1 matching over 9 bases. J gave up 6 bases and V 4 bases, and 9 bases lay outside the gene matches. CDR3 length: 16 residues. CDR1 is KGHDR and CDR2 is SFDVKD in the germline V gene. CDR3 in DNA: TGTGCCACCAGTGACCCAGGGACAGGGTCGGCTCAGCCCCAGCATTTT. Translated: CATSDPGTGSAQPQHF.

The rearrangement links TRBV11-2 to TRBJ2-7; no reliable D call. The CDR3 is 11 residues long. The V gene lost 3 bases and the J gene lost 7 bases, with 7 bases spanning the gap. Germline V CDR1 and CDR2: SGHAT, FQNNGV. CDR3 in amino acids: CASSLSAEQYF. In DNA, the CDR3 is TGTGCCAGCAGCTTGTCCGCAGAGCAGTACTTC.

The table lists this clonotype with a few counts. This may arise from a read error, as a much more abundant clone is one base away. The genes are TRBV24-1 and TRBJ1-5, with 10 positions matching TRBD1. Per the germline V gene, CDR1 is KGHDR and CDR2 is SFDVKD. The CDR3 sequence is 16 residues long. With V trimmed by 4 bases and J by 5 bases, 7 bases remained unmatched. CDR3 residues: CATSDPGTGVHQPQHF. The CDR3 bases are TGTGCCACCAGTGACCCAGGGACAGGGGTGCATCAGCCCCAGCATTTT.

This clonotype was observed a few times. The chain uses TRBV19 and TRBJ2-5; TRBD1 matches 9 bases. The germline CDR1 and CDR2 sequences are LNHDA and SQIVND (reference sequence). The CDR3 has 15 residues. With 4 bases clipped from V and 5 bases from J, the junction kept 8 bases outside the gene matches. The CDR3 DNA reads TGTGCCAGTAGTACCACCGGGACAGGGTATGAGACCCAGTACTTC. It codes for CASSTTGTGYETQYF.

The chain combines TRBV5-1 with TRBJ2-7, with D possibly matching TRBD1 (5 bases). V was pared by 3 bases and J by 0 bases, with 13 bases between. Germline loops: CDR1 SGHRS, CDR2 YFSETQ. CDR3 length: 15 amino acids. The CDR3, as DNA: TGCGCCAGCAGCTGGCCAGGGAAAAACTCCTACGAGCAGTACTTC. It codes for CASSWPGKNSYEQYF.

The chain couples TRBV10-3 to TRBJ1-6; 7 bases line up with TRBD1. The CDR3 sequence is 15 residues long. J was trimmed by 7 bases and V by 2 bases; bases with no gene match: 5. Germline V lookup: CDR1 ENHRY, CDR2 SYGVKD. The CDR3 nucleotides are TGTGCCATCAGTGAGGGACAGGCGAACAATTCACCCCTCCACTTT. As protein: CAISEGQANNSPLHF.

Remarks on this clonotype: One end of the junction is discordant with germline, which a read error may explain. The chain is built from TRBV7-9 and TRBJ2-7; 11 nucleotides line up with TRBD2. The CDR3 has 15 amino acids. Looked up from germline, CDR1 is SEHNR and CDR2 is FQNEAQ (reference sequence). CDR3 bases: TGCGCCAGCAGCTCAGGGACTAGCGGTGGTTACGAGCAGTACTTC. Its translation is CASSSGTSGGYEQYF.

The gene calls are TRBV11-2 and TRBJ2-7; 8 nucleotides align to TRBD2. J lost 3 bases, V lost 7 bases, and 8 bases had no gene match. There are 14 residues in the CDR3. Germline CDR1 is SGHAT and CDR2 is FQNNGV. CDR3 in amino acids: CASIGGSGIYEQYF. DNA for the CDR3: TGTGCCAGCATAGGTGGTAGCGGGATCTACGAGCAGTACTTC.

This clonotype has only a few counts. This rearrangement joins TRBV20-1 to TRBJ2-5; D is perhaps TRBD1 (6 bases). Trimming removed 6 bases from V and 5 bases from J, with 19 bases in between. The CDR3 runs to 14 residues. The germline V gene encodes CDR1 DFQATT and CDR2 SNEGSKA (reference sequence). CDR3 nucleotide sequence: TGCAGTGCGAGGACAGAGCTGGGCGGTGAGACCCAGTACTTC. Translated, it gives CSARTELGGETQYF.

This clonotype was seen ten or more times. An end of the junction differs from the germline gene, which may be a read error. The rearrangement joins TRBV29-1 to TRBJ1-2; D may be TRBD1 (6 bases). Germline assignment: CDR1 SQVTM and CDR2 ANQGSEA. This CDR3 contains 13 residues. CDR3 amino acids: CSVEDGQSDGCTF. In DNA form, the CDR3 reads TGCAGCGTTGAAGACGGACAGAGTGATGGCTGCACCTTC.

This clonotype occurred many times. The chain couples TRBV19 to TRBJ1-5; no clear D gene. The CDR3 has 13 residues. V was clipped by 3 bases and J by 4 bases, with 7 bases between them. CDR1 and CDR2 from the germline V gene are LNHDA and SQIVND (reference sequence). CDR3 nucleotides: TGTGCCAGTAGTATGCGGGGAAATCAGCCCCAGCATTTT. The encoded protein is CASSMRGNQPQHF.

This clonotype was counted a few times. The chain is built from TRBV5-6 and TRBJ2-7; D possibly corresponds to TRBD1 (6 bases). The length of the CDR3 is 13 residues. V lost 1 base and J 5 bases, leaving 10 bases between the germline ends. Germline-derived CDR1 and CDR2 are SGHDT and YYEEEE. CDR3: CASSLTGIHEQYF. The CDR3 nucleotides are TGTGCCAGCAGCTTGACAGGGATCCACGAGCAGTACTTC. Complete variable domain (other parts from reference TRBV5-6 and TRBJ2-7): DAGVTQSPTHLIKTRGQQVTLRCSPKSGHDTVSWYQQALGQGPQFIFQYYEEEERQRGNFPDRFSGHQFPNYSSELNVNALLLGDSALYLCASSLTGIHEQYFGPGTRLTVT.

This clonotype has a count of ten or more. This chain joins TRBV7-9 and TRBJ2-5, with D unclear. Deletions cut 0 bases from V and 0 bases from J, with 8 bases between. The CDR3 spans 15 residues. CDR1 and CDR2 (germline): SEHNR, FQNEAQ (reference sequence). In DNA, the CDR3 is TGTGCCAGCAGCTTAGCAGGACGGTACCAAGAGACCCAGTACTTC. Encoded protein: CASSLAGRYQETQYF.

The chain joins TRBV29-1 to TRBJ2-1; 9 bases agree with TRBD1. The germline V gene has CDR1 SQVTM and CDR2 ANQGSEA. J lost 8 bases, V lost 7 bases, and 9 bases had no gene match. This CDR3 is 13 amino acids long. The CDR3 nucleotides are TGCAGCGCCGGGACAGGGATTGTCGATGAGCAGTTCTTC. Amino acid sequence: CSAGTGIVDEQFF.

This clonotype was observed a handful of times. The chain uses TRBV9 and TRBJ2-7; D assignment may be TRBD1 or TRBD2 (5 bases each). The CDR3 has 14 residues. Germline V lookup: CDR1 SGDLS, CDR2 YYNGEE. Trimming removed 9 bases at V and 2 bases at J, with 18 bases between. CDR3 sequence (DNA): TGTGCCATTACGGGGAGCAGGGTCACCTACGAGCAGTACTTC. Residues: CAITGSRVTYEQYF.

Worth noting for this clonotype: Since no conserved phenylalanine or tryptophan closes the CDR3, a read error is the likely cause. The CDR3 DNA is TGTGCCAGCTCAAAGGGCGGGGGACGCATGAACACTGAAGCTTTCTCT. Protein product: CASSKGGGRMNTEAFS. The rearrangement joins TRBV7-9 to TRBJ1-1, with D possibly matching TRBD1 (5 bases). Deletions cut 8 bases from V and 0 bases from J, with 19 bases between. CDR1 SEHNR and CDR2 FQNEAQ come from the germline V gene (reference sequence). The CDR3 sequence is 16 residues long.

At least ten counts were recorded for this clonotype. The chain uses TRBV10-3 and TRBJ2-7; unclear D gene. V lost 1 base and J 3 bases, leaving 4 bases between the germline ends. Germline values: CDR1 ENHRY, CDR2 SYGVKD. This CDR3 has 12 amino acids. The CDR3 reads CAISEYNYEQYF. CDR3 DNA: TGTGCCATCAGTGAGTACAACTACGAGCAGTACTTC.

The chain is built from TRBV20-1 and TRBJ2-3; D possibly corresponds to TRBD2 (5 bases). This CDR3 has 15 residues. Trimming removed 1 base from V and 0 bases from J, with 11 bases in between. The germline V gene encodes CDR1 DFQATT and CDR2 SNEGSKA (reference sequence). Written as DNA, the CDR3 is TGCAGTGCTAGAGGAGGCGGCGGGAGCACAGATACGCAGTATTTT. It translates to CSARGGGGSTDTQYF.

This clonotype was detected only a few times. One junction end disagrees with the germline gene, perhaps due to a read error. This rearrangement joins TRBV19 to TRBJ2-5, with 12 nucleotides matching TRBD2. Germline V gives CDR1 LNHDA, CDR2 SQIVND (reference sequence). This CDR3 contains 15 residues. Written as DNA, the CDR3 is TGTGCCAGCAGTTACCTAGCGGGAGGGCCGAAGACCCAGTACTTT. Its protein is CASSYLAGGPKTQYF. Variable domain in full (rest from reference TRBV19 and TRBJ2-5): DGGITQSPKYLFRKEGQNVTLSCEQNLNHDAMYWYRQDPGQGLRLIYYSQIVNDFQKGDIAEGYSVSREKKESFPLTVTSAQKNPTAFYLCASSYLAGGPKTQYFGPGTRLLVL.